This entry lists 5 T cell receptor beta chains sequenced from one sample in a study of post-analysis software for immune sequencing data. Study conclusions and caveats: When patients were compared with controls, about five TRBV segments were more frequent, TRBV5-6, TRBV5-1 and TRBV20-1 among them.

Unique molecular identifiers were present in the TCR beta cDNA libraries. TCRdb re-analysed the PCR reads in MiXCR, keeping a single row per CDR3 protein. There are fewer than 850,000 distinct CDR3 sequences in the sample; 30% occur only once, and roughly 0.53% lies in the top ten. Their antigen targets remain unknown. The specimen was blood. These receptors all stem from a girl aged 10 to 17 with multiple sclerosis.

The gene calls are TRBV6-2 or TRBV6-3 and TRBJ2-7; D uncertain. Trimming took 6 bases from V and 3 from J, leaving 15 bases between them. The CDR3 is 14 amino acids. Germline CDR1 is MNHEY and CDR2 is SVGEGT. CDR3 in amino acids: CASSPRSAFYEQYF. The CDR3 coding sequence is TGTGCCAGCAGCCCGAGGAGCGCGTTCTACGAGCAGTACTTC.

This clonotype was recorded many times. CDR3 nucleotide sequence: TGTGCCAGCAGTCCCCCCTTAGCGGGAGGCCGACTCTACGAGCAGTACTTC. It translates to CASSPPLAGGRLYEQYF. This chain links TRBV27 with TRBJ2-7; TRBD2 matches at 10 bases. This CDR3 is built from 17 residues. Per germline, CDR1 MNHEY and CDR2 SMNVEV (reference sequence). Trimming cost V 5 bases and J 3 bases; bases outside gene matches: 13.

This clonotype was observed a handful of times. CDR3: CSAADLEGAGYEQYF. CDR3 nucleotides: TGCAGTGCTGCCGATCTTGAGGGCGCAGGGTACGAGCAGTACTTC. This rearrangement joins TRBV20-1 to TRBJ2-7; perhaps D is TRBD1 or TRBD2 (5 bases each). Germline CDR1 DFQATT, CDR2 SNEGSKA (reference sequence). This CDR3 has 15 amino acids. Trimming took 5 bases from V and 4 from J, leaving 21 bases between them.

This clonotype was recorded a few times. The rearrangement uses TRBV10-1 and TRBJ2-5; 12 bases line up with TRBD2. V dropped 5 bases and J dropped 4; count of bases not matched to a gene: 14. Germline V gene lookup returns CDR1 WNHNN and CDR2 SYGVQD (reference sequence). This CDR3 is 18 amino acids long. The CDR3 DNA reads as TGCGCCAGCAGTAAGGACCCTAGCGGGAGGGTCGGGGGAGAGACCCAGTACTTC. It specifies CASSKDPSGRVGGETQYF.

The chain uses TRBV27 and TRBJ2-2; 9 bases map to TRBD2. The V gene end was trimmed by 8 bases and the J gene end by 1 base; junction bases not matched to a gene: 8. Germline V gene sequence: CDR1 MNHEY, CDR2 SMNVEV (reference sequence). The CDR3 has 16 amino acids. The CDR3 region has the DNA TGTGCCAGCGGACGTAGCGGGGGCTTGAACACCGGGGAGCTGTTTTTT. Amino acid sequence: CASGRSGGLNTGELFF.